This TCR beta chain was found in a study of T cells in Graves' hyperthyroidism and ophthalmopathy. Whole-study findings and limits: From stable hyperthyroidism, ophthalmopathy was set apart by a 13 V-J model. Most thyroid clonotypes expanded above 0.001 were also detected in blood.

Amplification targeted TCR beta CDR3 regions from RNA transcripts. HTBI primers were employed in a first-round RT-PCR of the TCR CDR3. TCRdb reprocessed the multiplex PCR reads via MiXCR and lists one record per CDR3 protein. The table lists some 490,000 distinct CDR3 sequences, about 20% of them singletons. Worth noting for this clonotype: Its specificity is unknown.

Investigators excluded patients with uncontrolled infection, other autoimmune disease, pregnancy or lactation. Germline CDR1 SGHNT, CDR2 YYREEE (reference sequence). V was pared by 4 bases and J by 5 bases, with 6 bases of the junction left unmatched. The CDR3 consists of 15 residues. The sequence came from an older woman with Graves' ophthalmopathy. This chain connects TRBV5-4 to TRBJ2-3; 11 nucleotides align to TRBD1. Sequencing input: blood. The CDR3 spells CASSILDRGQDTQYF. The CDR3 bases are TGTGCCAGCAGCATACTGGACAGGGGGCAAGATACGCAGTATTTT.